The 14 T cell receptor beta chains in this list originate from one sample, sequenced in a study of blood T cells in healthy people across ages. With a J-beta primer mix and a sample-barcoded 5' primer, a second PCR ran about 7 to 11 cycles. TCRdb fed the 5' RACE reads into MiXCR, producing one record per CDR3 protein. The data contain 1.8 million or so distinct CDR3 sequences, around 40% of them singletons. The sequenced material came from blood. The origin of the receptors is a human donor in good health.

This clonotype was found a few times. The CDR3 DNA reads TGTGCCAGCAGTTACTCGGGACAGTTCTATGGCTACACCTTC. Translating gives CASSYSGQFYGYTF. The chain uses TRBV6-5 and TRBJ1-2, with 7 positions matching TRBD1. V lost 0 bases, J lost 4 bases, and 2 bases stayed unmatched. Germline loops: CDR1 MNHEY, CDR2 SVGAGI. CDR3 length: 14 amino acids.

A remark on this clonotype: This sequence may be a read error, since a much larger clone differs from it by one base. The rearrangement uses TRBV5-5 and TRBJ2-5; D might be TRBD1 (5 bases). Between the trimmed V and J ends, which lost 2 bases and 13 bases, there was a span of 24 bases. Germline-derived CDR1 and CDR2 are SGHKS and YYEKEE (reference sequence). This CDR3 region has 15 residues. The CDR3 here is CASSFYTVPDNERYF. For the CDR3, the DNA is TGTGCCAGCAGCTTTTACACCGTCCCGGACAACGAGCGGTACTTC.

This clonotype turned up a few times. This chain links TRBV28 with TRBJ2-1; the D is unclear. Germline values: CDR1 MDHEN, CDR2 SYDVKM. The CDR3 runs 12 residues. V lost 7 bases and J lost 7, with 11 bases in between. The CDR3 DNA is TGTGCCAGCAAGAGTGAATTGAATGAGCAGTTCTTC. It encodes CASKSELNEQFF.

Remarks on this clonotype: The junction departs from germline at one end; a sequencing error may be responsible. This CDR3 reads CSVRRDANYGHTF. The CDR3 DNA reads TGCAGCGTACGGCGGGATGCTAACTATGGCCACACCTTC. The chain joins TRBV29-1 to TRBJ1-2, with D unclear. CDR1 is SQVTM and CDR2 is ANQGSEA in the germline V gene. The CDR3 runs 13 residues.

This clonotype was detected only a few times. The chain carries TRBV7-2 and TRBJ2-7, with 11 bases lining up with TRBD1. Per germline, CDR1 SGHTA and CDR2 FQGNSA. The length of the CDR3 is 16 residues. With V trimmed by 0 bases and J by 5 bases, 6 bases remained unmatched. CDR3 nucleotides: TGTGCCAGCAGCTTAGCGGGGACAGGGGGAGGCAACGAGCAGTACTTC. Translation: CASSLAGTGGGNEQYF.

The rearrangement joins TRBV4-1 to TRBJ1-1, with 7 positions matching TRBD1. This CDR3 contains 15 residues. Germline trimming cut 9 bases from V and 1 base from J; bases unmatched to any gene: 11. Per the germline V gene, CDR1 is MGHRA and CDR2 is YSYEKL. The CDR3 bases are TGCGCCAGTAAAAACCGGGACAGAGAGAACACTGAAGCTTTCTTT. Amino acid sequence: CASKNRDRENTEAFF.

This clonotype was seen only a few times. The chain couples TRBV2 to TRBJ2-7, with 11 bases lining up with TRBD1. Germline V gene lookup returns CDR1 SNHLY and CDR2 FYNNEI. The CDR3 has 14 residues. V was clipped by 10 bases and J by 1 base; unmatched bases: 6. The CDR3 DNA follows: TGTGCCACAGGACAGGGGGCAATATCCTACGAGCAGTACTTC. Its protein is CATGQGAISYEQYF.

The J gene is TRBJ1-1, the V gene TRBV20-1; D gene uncertain. Germline V gene lookup returns CDR1 DFQATT and CDR2 SNEGSKA (reference sequence). The CDR3 runs to 13 residues. Trimming removed 0 bases at V and 4 bases at J, with 9 bases between. CDR3 in amino acids: CSAREPRGTEAFF. DNA of the CDR3: TGCAGTGCTAGAGAACCACGAGGCACTGAAGCTTTCTTT.

This clonotype has only one observation. The V and J genes are TRBV19 and TRBJ2-3, with D perhaps TRBD1 or TRBD2 (5 bases each). Deletions cut 4 bases from V and 5 bases from J, with 13 bases between. Germline CDR1 is LNHDA and CDR2 is SQIVND (reference sequence). The CDR3 is made up of 14 amino acids. The CDR3 spells CASSNRDGIDTQYF. In nucleotides, the CDR3 is TGTGCCAGTAGTAACCGGGACGGAATAGATACGCAGTATTTT.

About this clonotype: Relative to the germline gene, one junction end is altered; a read error may explain this. The chain links TRBV5-1 to TRBJ1-1; D is perhaps TRBD1 (5 bases). Germline V gene data show CDR1 as SGHRS and CDR2 as YFSETQ. This CDR3 has 12 residues. CDR3 amino acids: CACRVMNTEAFF. The CDR3 nucleotides read TGCGCCTGCAGGGTCATGAACACTGAAGCTTTCTTT.

This clonotype has only one observation. The chain is built from TRBV5-1 and TRBJ2-7; TRBD1 aligns across 7 bases. J gave up 2 bases and V 4 bases, and 6 bases lay outside the gene matches. Germline-derived CDR1 and CDR2 are SGHRS and YFSETQ. This CDR3 has 14 amino acids. CDR3 nucleotide sequence: TGCGCCAGCAGCCCCACAGGGGCCCCCTACGAGCAGTACTTC. Translating it yields CASSPTGAPYEQYF. The full variable domain, rest sourced from reference TRBV5-1 and TRBJ2-7, is KAGVTQTPRYLIKTRGQQVTLSCSPISGHRSVSWYQQTPGQGLQFLFEYFSETQRNKGNFPGRFSGRQFSNSRSEMNVSTLELGDSALYLCASSPTGAPYEQYFGPGTRLTVT.

The chain is built from TRBV11-2 and TRBJ1-2, with D hard to call. Germline V lookup: CDR1 SGHAT, CDR2 FQNNGV. The CDR3 sequence is 14 residues long. The germline V and J ends were trimmed by 4 bases and 6 bases, with 15 bases remaining between them. In DNA, the CDR3 is TGTGCCAGCAGCTCAGGACTGAGCCTAAATGGCTACACCTTC. It translates to CASSSGLSLNGYTF.

This rearrangement joins TRBV7-2 to TRBJ1-1, with no clear D. The germline CDR1 and CDR2 sequences are SGHTA and FQGNSA. V dropped 0 bases and J dropped 3 bases, with 17 bases sitting between them. The length of the CDR3 is 17 residues. CDR3 in DNA: TGTGCCAGCAGCTTAGCGAGTTTCGGACCACCTTACACTGAAGCTTTCTTT. Translated: CASSLASFGPPYTEAFF.

The V and J genes are TRBV5-1 and TRBJ2-7; 9 nucleotides align to TRBD1. The V gene end was trimmed by 0 bases and the J gene end by 3 bases; junction bases not matched to a gene: 4. This CDR3 region has 15 residues. Germline assignment: CDR1 SGHRS and CDR2 YFSETQ. The CDR3 here is CASSLVRTGDYEQYF. In nucleotides, the CDR3 is TGCGCCAGCAGCTTGGTGAGGACAGGGGACTACGAGCAGTACTTC.